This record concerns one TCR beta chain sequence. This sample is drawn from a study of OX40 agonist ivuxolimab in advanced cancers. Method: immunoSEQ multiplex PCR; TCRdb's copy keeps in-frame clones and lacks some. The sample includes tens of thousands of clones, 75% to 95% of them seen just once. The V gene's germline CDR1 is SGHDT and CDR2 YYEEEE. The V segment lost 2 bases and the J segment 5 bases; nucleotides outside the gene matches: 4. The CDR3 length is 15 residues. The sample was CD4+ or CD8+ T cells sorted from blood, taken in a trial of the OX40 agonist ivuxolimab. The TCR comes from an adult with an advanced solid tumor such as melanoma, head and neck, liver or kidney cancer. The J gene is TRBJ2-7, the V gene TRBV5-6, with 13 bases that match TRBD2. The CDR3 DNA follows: TGTGCCAGCAGCTTAACTAGCGGGAGGGTAGACGAGCAGTACTTC. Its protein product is CASSLTSGRVDEQYF.